This T cell receptor (beta chain) was profiled in a study of breast tumors, draining lymph nodes, adjacent tissues. Study-level findings and limits: Tumor and nontumor repertoires were significantly more similar in luminal-like than in basal-like breast cancer. Compared with lymph nodes, tumors were less diverse; compared with nontumor tissue, more. That most tumor T cells come from lymph nodes remained unproven. Data fit most tumor T cells coming from lymph node, expanding in tumor.

In TCRdb, the multiplex PCR reads were re-called with MiXCR into one record per CDR3 protein. The sample includes 150,000 to 200,000 distinct CDR3 sequences, approximately 33% seen only once; the top ten take 4.3%. Samples came from axillary lymph nodes draining the breast cancer. V shed 0 bases and J shed 2 bases, with 11 bases lying between them. The germline V gene encodes CDR1 DFQATT and CDR2 SNEGSKA (reference sequence). This CDR3 spans 14 amino acids. Ten or more counts support this clonotype. The antigen remains unidentified. The chain combines TRBV20-1 with TRBJ2-7; unclear D gene. The receptor was isolated from a female donor with breast cancer. Some clones in this sample may be carry-over from other donors' samples. Sequencing was carried out using axillary lymph node tissue. In nucleotides, the CDR3 is TGCAGTGCTAGAGATAGGGTGAGAACCTACGAGCAGTACTTC. It specifies CSARDRVRTYEQYF.